This record covers a single T cell receptor (beta chain). Its antigen remains unidentified. The TRB cDNA libraries were prepared by 5' RACE with UMI labels. TCRdb reanalyzed the 5' RACE reads, giving one entry per CDR3 protein sequence and no DNA. The sample holds tens of thousands of distinct CDR3 sequences. The CDR3 covers 16 residues. The sample is drawn from a study of CXCR3-negative and CXCR3-positive naive CD8 T cells. Overall study results and limits: For CXCR3-positive naive cells, TRB CDR3s were more hydrophobic than those of CXCR3-negative naive cells. PBMCs showed partially decreased CXCR3 expression after cryopreservation, and most assays used fresh PBMCs.

The sample comprised naive CXCR3+ CD8+ T cells from blood. The subset was: CD45RO-CCR7+CD27+CD95- naive CD8+ T cells expressing CXCR3 (TNR3+). The receptor was derived from a human donor in good health. Some clones in this sample may be carry-over from other donors' samples. The rearrangement uses TRBV12-3 or TRBV12-4 and TRBJ2-1; TCRdb's assignment of TRBD2 cannot be checked, as there is no DNA. CDR3 in amino acids: CASSPKRTSAYNEQFF.